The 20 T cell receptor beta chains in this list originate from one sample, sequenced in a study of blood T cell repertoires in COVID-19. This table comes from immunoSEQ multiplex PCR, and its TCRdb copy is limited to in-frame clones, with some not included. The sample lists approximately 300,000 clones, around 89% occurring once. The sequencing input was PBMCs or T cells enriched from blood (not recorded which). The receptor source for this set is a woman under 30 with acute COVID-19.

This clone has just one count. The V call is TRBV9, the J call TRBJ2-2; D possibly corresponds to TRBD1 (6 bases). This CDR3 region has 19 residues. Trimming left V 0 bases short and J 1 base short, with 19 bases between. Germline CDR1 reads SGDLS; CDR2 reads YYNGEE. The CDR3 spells CASSVAQYFGTLNTGELFF. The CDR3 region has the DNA TGTGCCAGCAGCGTAGCGCAATATTTCGGGACATTGAACACCGGGGAGCTGTTTTTT.

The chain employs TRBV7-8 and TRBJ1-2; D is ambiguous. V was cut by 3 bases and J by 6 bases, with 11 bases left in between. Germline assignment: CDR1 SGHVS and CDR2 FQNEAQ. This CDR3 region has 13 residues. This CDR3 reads CASSFDTVDGYTF. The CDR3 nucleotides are TGTGCCAGCAGCTTTGACACGGTGGATGGCTACACCTTC.

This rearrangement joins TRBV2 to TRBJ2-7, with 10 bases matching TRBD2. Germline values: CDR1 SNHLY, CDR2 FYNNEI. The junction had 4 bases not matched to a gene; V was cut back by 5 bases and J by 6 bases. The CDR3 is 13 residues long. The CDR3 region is CASSRLAGVEQYF. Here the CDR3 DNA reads TGTGCCAGCAGTCGACTAGCGGGCGTCGAGCAGTACTTC.

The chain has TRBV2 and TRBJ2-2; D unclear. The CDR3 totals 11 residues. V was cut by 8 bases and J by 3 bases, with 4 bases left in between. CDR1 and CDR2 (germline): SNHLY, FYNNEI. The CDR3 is CASQYTGELFF. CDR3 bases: TGTGCCAGCCAGTACACCGGGGAGCTGTTTTTT. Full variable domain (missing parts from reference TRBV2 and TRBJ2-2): EPEVTQTPSHQVTQMGQEVILRCVPISNHLYFYWYRQILGQKVEFLVSFYNNEISEKSEIFDDQFSVERPDGSNFTLKIRSTKLEDSAMYFCASQYTGELFFGEGSRLTVL.

CDR3 DNA: TGTGCCAGCAGCCGGGACAGGGACTCCTACAATGAGCAGTTCTTC. Protein product: CASSRDRDSYNEQFF. The chain has TRBV27 and TRBJ2-1; the match to TRBD1 covers 9 bases. CDR3 size: 15 residues. Germline CDR1 MNHEY, CDR2 SMNVEV (reference sequence). V lost 6 bases to trimming and J lost 0 bases; unmatched junction nucleotides: 3.

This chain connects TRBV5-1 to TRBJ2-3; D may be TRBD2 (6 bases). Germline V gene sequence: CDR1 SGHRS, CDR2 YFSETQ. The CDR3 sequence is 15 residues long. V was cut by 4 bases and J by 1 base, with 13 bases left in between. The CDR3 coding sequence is TGCGCCAGCAGCACCATGGCTAGCGGCACAGATACGCAGTATTTT. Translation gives CASSTMASGTDTQYF.

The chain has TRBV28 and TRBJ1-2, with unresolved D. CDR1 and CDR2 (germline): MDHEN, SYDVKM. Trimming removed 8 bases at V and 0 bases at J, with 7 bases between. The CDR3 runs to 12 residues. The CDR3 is CASGTPNYGYTF. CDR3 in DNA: TGTGCCAGCGGTACTCCTAACTATGGCTACACCTTC.

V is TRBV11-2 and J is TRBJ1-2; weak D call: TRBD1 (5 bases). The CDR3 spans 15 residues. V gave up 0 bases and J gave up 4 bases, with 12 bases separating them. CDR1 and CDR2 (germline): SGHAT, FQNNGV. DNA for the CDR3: TGTGCCAGCAGCTTAGATAAGGGGATCGGCTATGGCTACACCTTC. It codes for CASSLDKGIGYGYTF.

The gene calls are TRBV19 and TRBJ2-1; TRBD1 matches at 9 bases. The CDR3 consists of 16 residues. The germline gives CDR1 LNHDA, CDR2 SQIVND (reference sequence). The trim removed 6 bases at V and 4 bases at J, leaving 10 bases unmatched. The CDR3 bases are TGTGCCAGTAGCGTCCTAGACAGGGGGGCTTACAATGAGCAGTTCTTC. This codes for CASSVLDRGAYNEQFF.

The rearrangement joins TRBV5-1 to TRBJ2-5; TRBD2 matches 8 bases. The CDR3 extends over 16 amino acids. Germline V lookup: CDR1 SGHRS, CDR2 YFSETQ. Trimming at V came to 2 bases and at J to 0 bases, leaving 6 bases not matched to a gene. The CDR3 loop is CASSFRGSGNQETQYF. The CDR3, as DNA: TGCGCCAGCAGCTTTCGGGGTAGCGGGAACCAAGAGACCCAGTACTTC.

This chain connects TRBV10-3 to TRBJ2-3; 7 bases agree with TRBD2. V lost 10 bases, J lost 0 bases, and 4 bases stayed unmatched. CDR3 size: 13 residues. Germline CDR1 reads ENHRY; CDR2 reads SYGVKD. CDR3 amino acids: CATRTSSTDTQYF. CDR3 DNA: TGTGCCACCCGGACTAGTAGCACAGATACGCAGTATTTT.

CDR3 in DNA: TGTGCCAGCAGACCGACAGGGGTTGGGGAAAAACTGTTTTTT. The encoded protein is CASRPTGVGEKLFF. V and J are TRBV27 and TRBJ1-4, with 8 bases identical to TRBD1. Germline CDR1 MNHEY, CDR2 SMNVEV (reference sequence). Germline trimming cut 6 bases from V and 8 bases from J; bases unmatched to any gene: 8. The CDR3 consists of 14 residues.

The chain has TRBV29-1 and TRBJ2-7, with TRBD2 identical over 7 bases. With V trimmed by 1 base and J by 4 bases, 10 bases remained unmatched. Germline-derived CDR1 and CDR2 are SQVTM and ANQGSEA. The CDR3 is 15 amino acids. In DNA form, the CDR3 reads TGCAGCGTTGAAGGCCTAGGGAGCGGGGATTACGAGCAGTACTTC. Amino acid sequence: CSVEGLGSGDYEQYF.

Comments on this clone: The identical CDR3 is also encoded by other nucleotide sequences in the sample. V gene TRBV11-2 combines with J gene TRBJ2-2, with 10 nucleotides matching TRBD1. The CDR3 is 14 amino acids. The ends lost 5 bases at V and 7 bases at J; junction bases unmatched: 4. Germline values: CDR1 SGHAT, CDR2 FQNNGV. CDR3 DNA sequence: TGTGCCAGCAGCCGACAGGGGGCTGTCGGGGAGCTGTTTTTT. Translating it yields CASSRQGAVGELFF.

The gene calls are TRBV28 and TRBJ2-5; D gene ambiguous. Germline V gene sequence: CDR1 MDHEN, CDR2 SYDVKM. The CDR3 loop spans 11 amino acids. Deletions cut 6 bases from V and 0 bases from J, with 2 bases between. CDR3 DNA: TGTGCCAGCAGCTACCAAGAGACCCAGTACTTC. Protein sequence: CASSYQETQYF.

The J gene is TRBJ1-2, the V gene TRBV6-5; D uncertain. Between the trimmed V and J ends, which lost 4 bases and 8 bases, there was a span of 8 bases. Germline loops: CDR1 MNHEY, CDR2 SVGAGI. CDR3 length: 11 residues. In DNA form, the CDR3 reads TGTGCCAGCAGTTCGGGTTGGGGCTACACCTTC. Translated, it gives CASSSGWGYTF.

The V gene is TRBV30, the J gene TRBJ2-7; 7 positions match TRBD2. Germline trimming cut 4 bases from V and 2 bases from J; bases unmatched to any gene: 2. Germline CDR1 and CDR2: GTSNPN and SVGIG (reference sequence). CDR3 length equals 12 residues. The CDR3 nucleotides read TGTGCCTGGACTAGCGGAACCTACGAGCAGTACTTC. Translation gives CAWTSGTYEQYF.

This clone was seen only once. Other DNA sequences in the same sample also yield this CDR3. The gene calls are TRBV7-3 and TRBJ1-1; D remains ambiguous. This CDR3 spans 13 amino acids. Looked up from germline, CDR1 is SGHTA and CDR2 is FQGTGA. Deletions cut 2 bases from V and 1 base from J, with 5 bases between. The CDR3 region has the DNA TGTGCCAGCAGCTTAGCAGGGAACACTGAAGCTTTCTTT. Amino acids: CASSLAGNTEAFF.

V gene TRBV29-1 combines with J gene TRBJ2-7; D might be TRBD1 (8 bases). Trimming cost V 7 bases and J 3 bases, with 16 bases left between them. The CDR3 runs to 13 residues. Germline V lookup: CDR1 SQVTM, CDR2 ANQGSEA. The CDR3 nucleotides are TGCAGCGGTGGACAGGGAGGGAACTACGAGCAGTACTTC. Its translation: CSGGQGGNYEQYF.

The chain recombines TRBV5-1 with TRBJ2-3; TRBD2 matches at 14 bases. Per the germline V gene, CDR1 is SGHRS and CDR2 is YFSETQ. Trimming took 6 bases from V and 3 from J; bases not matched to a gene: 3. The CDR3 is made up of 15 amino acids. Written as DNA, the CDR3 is TGCGCCAGCAAGACTAGCGGGAGGGGGACAGATACGCAGTATTTT. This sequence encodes CASKTSGRGTDTQYF. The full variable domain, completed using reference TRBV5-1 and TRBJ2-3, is KAGVTQTPRYLIKTRGQQVTLSCSPISGHRSVSWYQQTPGQGLQFLFEYFSETQRNKGNFPGRFSGRQFSNSRSEMNVSTLELGDSALYLCASKTSGRGTDTQYFGPGTRLTVL.